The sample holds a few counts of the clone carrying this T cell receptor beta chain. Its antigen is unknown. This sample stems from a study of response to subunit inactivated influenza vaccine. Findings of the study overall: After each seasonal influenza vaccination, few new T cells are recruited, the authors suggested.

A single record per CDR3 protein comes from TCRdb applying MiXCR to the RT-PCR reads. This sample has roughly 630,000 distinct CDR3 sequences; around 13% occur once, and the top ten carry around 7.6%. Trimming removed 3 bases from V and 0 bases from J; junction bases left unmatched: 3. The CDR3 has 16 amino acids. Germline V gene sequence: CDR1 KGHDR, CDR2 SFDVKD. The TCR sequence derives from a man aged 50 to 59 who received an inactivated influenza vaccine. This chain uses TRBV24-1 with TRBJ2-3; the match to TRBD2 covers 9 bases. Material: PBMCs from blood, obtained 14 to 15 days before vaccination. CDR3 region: CATSDPTSGSTDTQYF. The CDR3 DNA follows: TGTGCCACCAGTGATCCAACTAGCGGGAGCACAGATACGCAGTATTTT.